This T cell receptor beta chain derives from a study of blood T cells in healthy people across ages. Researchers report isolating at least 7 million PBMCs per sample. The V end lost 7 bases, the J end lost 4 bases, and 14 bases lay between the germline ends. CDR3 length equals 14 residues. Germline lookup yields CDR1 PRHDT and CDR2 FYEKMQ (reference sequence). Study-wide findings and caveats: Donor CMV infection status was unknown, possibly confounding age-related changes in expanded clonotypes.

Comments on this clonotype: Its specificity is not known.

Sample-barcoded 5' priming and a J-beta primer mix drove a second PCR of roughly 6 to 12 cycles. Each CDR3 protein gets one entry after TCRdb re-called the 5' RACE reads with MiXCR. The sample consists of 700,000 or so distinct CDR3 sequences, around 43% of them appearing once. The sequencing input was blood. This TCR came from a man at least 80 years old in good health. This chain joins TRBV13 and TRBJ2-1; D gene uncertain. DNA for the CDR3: TGTGCCAGCACCCTAGGGTCGGTTTACAATGAGCAGTTCTTC. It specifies CASTLGSVYNEQFF.